A selection of T cell receptor beta chains follows, all from one sample in a study of blood T cell repertoires in COVID-19. Some clones are missing from TCRdb's copy, which holds only in-frame ones; the method was immunoSEQ multiplex PCR. The data show some 270,000 clones, 65% to 90% seen once. The sequencing input was PBMCs or T cells enriched from blood (not recorded which). Receptors were obtained from a woman aged 45-65 years with acute COVID-19. CDR3s include the opening cysteine and the closing phenylalanine or tryptophan. D genes are given only for firm matches. Size is stated for part of the rows, as once, few or many counts, or as a class when the clone is expanded.

clone_size j_call d_call v_call cdr3_length cdr3_nt cdr3_aa
NA TRBJ1-1 NA TRBV5-1 14 TGCGCCAGCAGCTTCACAAGAATGAACACTGAAGCTTTCTTT CASSFTRMNTEAFF
NA TRBJ2-1 TRBD2 TRBV5-4 15 TGTGCCAGCAGCGGCCAGCGGGGGAGAAATAATGAGCAGTTCTTC CASSGQRGRNNEQFF
many TRBJ1-1 NA TRBV5-1 15 TGCGCCAGCAGCCAGGACTCATTTGTGAACACTGAAGCTTTCTTT CASSQDSFVNTEAFF
NA TRBJ2-3 NA TRBV5-1 14 TGCGCCAGCAGCTTGGTAGAGCGTACAGATACGCAGTATTTT CASSLVERTDTQYF
NA TRBJ1-2 NA TRBV18 14 TGTGCCAGCTCACCTTCCGGGCAGGGGAATGGCTACACCTTC CASSPSGQGNGYTF
NA TRBJ2-7 NA TRBV2 11 TGTGCCAGCAGTGAAGTTGAGGAGCAGTACTTC CASSEVEEQYF
NA TRBJ2-1 NA TRBV5-6 16 TGTGCCAGCAGCTTTACTTCGGGGGGCGCCTACGATGAGCAGTTCTTC CASSFTSGGAYDEQFF
NA TRBJ2-7 TRBD1 TRBV7-2 16 TGTGCCAGCAGCCCTACTGTAGGGGGCTTAGGGGACGAGCAGTACTTC CASSPTVGGLGDEQYF
NA TRBJ1-4 NA TRBV30 14 TGTGCCTGGGCGGGGGGGGGTGGAGGCGAAAAACTGTTTTTT CAWAGGGGGEKLFF
NA TRBJ1-2 NA TRBV30 12 TGTGCCTGGAGTACATCTAACTATGGCTACACCTTC CAWSTSNYGYTF
NA TRBJ2-7 TRBD1 TRBV3-1/TRBV3-2 14 TGTGCCAGCAGCCAGCGGGACAGGGGGCGAGAGCAGTACTTC CASSQRDRGREQYF
NA TRBJ2-5 NA TRBV9 15 TGTGCCAGCAGCGTAGAGGGCAGGGTGTGGGAGACCCAGTACTTC CASSVEGRVWETQYF
few TRBJ1-1 NA TRBV27 13 TGTGCCAGCAGTCGACGGACAGACACTGAAGCTTTCTTT CASSRRTDTEAFF
once TRBJ2-7 TRBD2 TRBV28 16 TGTGCCAGCAGCTGGGGGGAGGGCTCTGTACCCCACGAGCAGTACTTC CASSWGEGSVPHEQYF
NA TRBJ2-7 NA TRBV7-2 16 TGTGCCAGCAGCCCTCCGGGAGTTAGCGGTGTCCACGAGCAGTACTTC CASSPPGVSGVHEQYF
NA TRBJ1-1 TRBD1 TRBV7-2 14 TGTGCCAGCAGCGGACAGGGGAGTGGGGCTGAAGCTTTCTTT CASSGQGSGAEAFF
NA TRBJ1-6 NA TRBV9 15 TGTGCCAGCAGCGTAAATGGAGGGAATAATTCACCCCTCCACTTT CASSVNGGNNSPLHF
NA TRBJ1-6 TRBD1 TRBV3-1/TRBV3-2 16 TGTGCCAGCAGCCAAGCGCGGGGACAGGTTAATTCACCCCTCCACTTT CASSQARGQVNSPLHF
NA TRBJ2-7 TRBD1 TRBV6-5 13 TGTGCCATCCTAGACAGGGGATACTACGAGCAGTACTTC CAILDRGYYEQYF
once TRBJ2-3 NA TRBV11-2 15 TGTGCCAGCAGCTTCATAACACCTAGCACAGATACGCAGTATTTT CASSFITPSTDTQYF
NA TRBJ2-1 TRBD1 TRBV5-1 15 TGCGCCAGCAGCCTGCAGGGACAGTTGCTTAATGAGCAGTTCTTC CASSLQGQLLNEQFF
NA TRBJ1-1 NA TRBV19 13 TGTGCCAGTAGTATGGGGGGACCCGTGGAAGCTTTCTTT CASSMGGPVEAFF